This is a list of T cell receptor beta chains from one sample in a study of CD8 T cells in Susac syndrome. TCRdb used MiXCR to reprocess the immunoSEQ multiplex PCR reads, holding one entry per CDR3 protein. Of some 68,000 distinct CDR3 sequences in the sample, 93% were seen once. Sequencing was performed on CD4+ T cells from PBMCs. The receptors derive from a human donor with Susac syndrome. Each CDR3 is given with its conserved first and last residue. The D gene is left open where the match is weak. The size field is filled for only some rows; it gives once, few, many or a size class.

j_gene,v_gene,abundance,d_gene,CDR3aa,CDR3nt
TRBJ1-5,TRBV5-1,.,TRBD1,CASSLWTGSNQPQHF,TGCGCCAGCAGCTTGTGGACAGGGTCTAATCAGCCCCAGCATTTT
TRBJ2-7,TRBV28,.,.,CASRLGRGLSRGQYF,TGTGCCAGCAGATTAGGGCGGGGACTCTCCCGAGGGCAGTACTTC
TRBJ2-2,TRBV3-1,.,TRBD1,CASSHHAGTGGAGNTGELFF,TGTGCCAGCAGCCACCACGCCGGGACAGGGGGCGCCGGGAACACCGGGGAGCTGTTTTTT
TRBJ1-4,TRBV9,.,TRBD1,CASSRDRTTNEKLFF,TGTGCCAGCAGTCGGGACAGAACAACTAATGAAAAACTGTTTTTT
TRBJ1-2,TRBV6-5,.,.,CASSYRNYGYTF,TGTGCCAGCAGTTACAGGAACTATGGCTACACCTTC
TRBJ2-1,TRBV7-3,.,TRBD2,CASSLGSGGANEQFF,TGTGCCAGCAGCTTAGGTAGCGGGGGGGCGAACGAGCAGTTCTTC
TRBJ2-4,TRBV27,once,TRBD1,CASSSTHGTEDIGAKNIQYF,TGTGCCAGCAGCAGCACCCACGGGACAGAAGATATAGGAGCCAAAAACATTCAGTACTTC
TRBJ2-7,TRBV21-1,once,.,CASTREEAGDEQYF,TGTGCCAGCACCCGGGAGGAGGCGGGCGACGAGCAGTACTTC
TRBJ2-3,TRBV7-9,.,.,CASSLGGADTQYF,TGTGCCAGCAGCTTAGGGGGAGCAGATACGCAGTATTTT
TRBJ2-5,TRBV6-2/TRBV6-3,.,TRBD2,CASSYATSGVQETQYF,TGTGCCAGCAGTTACGCGACTAGCGGGGTCCAAGAGACCCAGTACTTC
TRBJ2-3,TRBV5-1,.,.,CASSSGSTDTQYF,TGCGCCAGCAGCTCGGGGAGCACAGATACGCAGTATTTT
TRBJ2-4,TRBV4-3,.,TRBD1,CASSGLGTGDQNIQYF,TGCGCCAGCAGCGGTTTGGGGACAGGGGATCAAAACATTCAGTACTTC
TRBJ1-1,TRBV25-1,once,TRBD1,CASSAADRGSGAFF,TGTGCCAGCAGTGCGGCGGACAGGGGCTCCGGGGCTTTCTTT
TRBJ2-2,TRBV5-1,.,TRBD1,CASSMDRGGLGWNTGELFF,TGCGCCAGCTCCATGGACAGGGGAGGATTGGGCTGGAACACCGGGGAGCTGTTTTTT
TRBJ1-5,TRBV15,.,.,CATSRDYHSNQPQHF,TGTGCCACCAGCAGAGATTACCATAGCAATCAGCCCCAGCATTTT
TRBJ2-7,TRBV7-2,once,TRBD2,CASTNLAGVSSYEQYF,TGTGCCAGCACCAACCTAGCGGGGGTCTCGAGCTACGAGCAGTACTTC
TRBJ1-1,TRBV7-9,.,.,CASSLDGQTEAFF,TGTGCCAGCAGCTTAGACGGACAGACTGAAGCTTTCTTT
TRBJ1-5,TRBV2,.,.,CASSAGQPQHF,TGTGCCAGCAGTGCAGGTCAGCCCCAGCATTTT
TRBJ2-1,TRBV6-2/TRBV6-3,few,TRBD2,CASTTPGLGPRNEQFF,TGTGCCAGCACCACCCCGGGACTAGGCCCGAGGAATGAGCAGTTCTTC
TRBJ2-5,TRBV6-1,.,.,CASMAHQETQYF,TGTGCCAGCATGGCTCATCAAGAGACCCAGTACTTC
TRBJ1-2,TRBV28,.,.,CASSLPLRSAPHGYTF,TGTGCCAGCAGTTTACCCCTTCGCTCGGCCCCCCATGGCTACACCTTC
TRBJ2-1,TRBV2,.,TRBD1,CASERTGGSYNEQFF,TGTGCCAGCGAACGGACAGGGGGCTCCTACAATGAGCAGTTCTTC
TRBJ2-2,TRBV5-1,.,TRBD1,CASSLDRASTGELFF,TGCGCCAGCAGCTTAGACAGGGCTAGCACCGGGGAGCTGTTTTTT
TRBJ2-7,TRBV5-1,once,.,CASSFGDGYEQYF,TGCGCCAGCAGCTTCGGGGACGGCTACGAGCAGTACTTC
TRBJ1-1,TRBV29-1,.,TRBD1,CSVEDKGAMNTEAFF,TGCAGCGTTGAAGATAAGGGGGCCATGAACACTGAAGCTTTCTTT
TRBJ1-6,TRBV20-1,.,.,CSARDRRALKHNSPLHF,TGCAGTGCTAGAGATCGGCGGGCCCTAAAGCATAATTCACCCCTCCACTTT
TRBJ1-2,TRBV7-2,.,TRBD1,CASSLAQGAPGGYTF,TGTGCCAGCAGCTTAGCGCAGGGGGCCCCGGGTGGCTACACCTTC
TRBJ1-4,TRBV27,once,.,CASSLWGRSNEKLFF,TGTGCCAGCAGTTTATGGGGGAGGTCTAATGAAAAACTGTTTTTT
TRBJ2-6,TRBV4-3,.,.,CASSQGTGSGANVLTF,TGCGCCAGCAGCCAGGGCACTGGCTCTGGGGCCAACGTCCTGACTTTC
TRBJ2-3,TRBV30,once,.,CAWSRAWSGTDTQYF,TGTGCCTGGAGCCGGGCATGGTCCGGGACAGATACGCAGTATTTT
TRBJ2-1,TRBV7-3,.,.,CASSLLGPFVRTDYNEQFF,TGTGCCAGCAGCTTACTTGGCCCCTTCGTCCGGACTGATTACAATGAGCAGTTCTTC
TRBJ1-6,TRBV18,.,TRBD1,CASSPLPGGYNSPLHF,TGTGCCAGCTCACCACTCCCAGGGGGGTATAATTCACCCCTCCACTTT
TRBJ2-7,TRBV28,.,.,CASTVGTYEQYF,TGTGCCAGCACCGTCGGCACCTACGAGCAGTACTTC
TRBJ2-3,TRBV5-1,few,TRBD1,CASSLEQGGTDTQYF,TGCGCCAGCAGCTTGGAACAGGGGGGCACAGATACGCAGTATTTT
TRBJ1-2,TRBV13,.,.,CASSVWMQWTNYGYTF,TGTGCCAGCAGCGTATGGATGCAGTGGACTAACTATGGCTACACCTTC
TRBJ2-2,TRBV4-2,.,.,CASSQDRNTGELFF,TGTGCCAGCAGCCAAGATCGCAACACCGGGGAGCTGTTTTTT
TRBJ2-5,TRBV5-1,once,TRBD1,CASSMDLEDRGETQYF,TGCGCCAGCAGCATGGATCTGGAGGACAGGGGTGAGACCCAGTACTTC
TRBJ1-2,TRBV28,.,TRBD1,CASTRYSLPGGAGGYTF,TGTGCCAGCACCAGATATTCTCTTCCAGGGGGCGCGGGAGGCTACACCTTC
TRBJ2-1,TRBV20-1,once,TRBD2,CSAPTSGGARIDYNEQFF,TGCAGTGCCCCCACTAGCGGGGGGGCTAGGATTGACTACAATGAGCAGTTCTTC
TRBJ1-4,TRBV18,.,.,CASSYEEKLFF,TGTGCCAGCTCATACGAGGAAAAACTGTTTTTT
TRBJ1-5,TRBV28,.,.,CASSLRSQPQHF,TGTGCCAGCAGTTTAAGGTCTCAGCCCCAGCATTTT